Presented here are 16 T cell receptor beta chains from one specimen sequenced in a study of response to subunit inactivated influenza vaccine. Via MiXCR, TCRdb re-called the RT-PCR reads, giving one row per CDR3 protein. Counted here are more than 700,000 distinct CDR3 sequences, 21% occurring once; the ten biggest clones make up about a tenth. The sample here was PBMCs from blood, taken less than 6 days after vaccination. The origin of the receptors is a man aged 50 or older who received an inactivated influenza vaccine.

This clonotype was seen a handful of times. The chain combines TRBV20-1 with TRBJ2-1, with 7 nucleotides matching TRBD1. With 1 base clipped from V and 1 base from J, the junction kept 7 bases outside the gene matches. Germline V gene lookup returns CDR1 DFQATT and CDR2 SNEGSKA (reference sequence). This CDR3 comprises 16 residues. This CDR3 reads CSARGVAGGSYNEQFF. The CDR3 DNA reads as TGCAGTGCTAGAGGCGTTGCAGGGGGTTCCTACAATGAGCAGTTCTTC.

This clonotype appeared many times. The genes are TRBV12-3 or TRBV12-4 and TRBJ2-7; either TRBD1 or TRBD2 may fit D (5 bases each). This CDR3 comprises 14 residues. Trimming cost V 1 base and J 3 bases, with 10 bases left between them. CDR3 bases: TGTGCCAGCAGTTTAGGCAGGGCGGGCTACGAGCAGTACTTC. Translation: CASSLGRAGYEQYF.

This clonotype was seen at least ten times. The chain combines TRBV4-2 with TRBJ2-6; maybe TRBD2 (5 bases). V was clipped by 0 bases and J by 1 base, with 10 bases between them. The CDR3 spans 17 residues. The germline CDR1 and CDR2 sequences are LGHNA and YNFKEQ. The CDR3 loop is CASSQDLGGSGANVLTF. The CDR3 coding sequence is TGTGCCAGCAGCCAAGATCTTGGCGGGTCTGGGGCCAACGTCCTGACTTTC.

V usage is TRBV6-4 and J usage is TRBJ1-2, with D tentatively TRBD1 (5 bases). V lost 2 bases and J lost 8, with 12 bases in between. The CDR3 spans 13 residues. Germline V gene sequence: CDR1 MRHNA, CDR2 SNTAGT. Written as DNA, the CDR3 is TGTGCCAGCAGTGACCTCGGGACGGGCGGCTACACCTTC. Its protein product is CASSDLGTGGYTF.

V usage is TRBV7-2 and J usage is TRBJ1-3; a weak D match, TRBD1 (5 bases). Germline loops: CDR1 SGHTA, CDR2 FQGNSA. V was cut by 0 bases and J by 2 bases, with 8 bases left in between. The CDR3 has 15 residues. The CDR3 here is CASSLALGAGNTIYF. The CDR3 DNA reads as TGTGCCAGCAGCTTAGCGTTGGGGGCTGGAAACACCATATATTTT. The whole variable domain, filled in from reference TRBV7-2 and TRBJ1-3, reads GAGVSQSPSNKVTEKGKDVELRCDPISGHTALYWYRQSLGQGLEFLIYFQGNSAPDKSGLPSDRFSAERTGGSVSTLTIQRTQQEDSAVYLCASSLALGAGNTIYFGEGSWLTVV.

This clonotype was recorded a few times. The V and J genes are TRBV5-1 and TRBJ2-5, with 8 bases aligning to TRBD2. The CDR3 length is 16 residues. V lost 1 base, J lost 4 bases, and 9 bases stayed unmatched. CDR1 and CDR2 (germline): SGHRS, YFSETQ. The CDR3: CASSLRFGGASETQYF. In DNA, the CDR3 is TGCGCCAGCAGCTTGCGTTTCGGGGGGGCCTCAGAGACCCAGTACTTC.

The V gene is TRBV7-8, the J gene TRBJ2-1; D remains unclear. Germline-derived CDR1 and CDR2 are SGHVS and FQNEAQ. V lost 0 bases and J lost 8, with 17 bases in between. The CDR3 is made up of 16 amino acids. In DNA form, the CDR3 reads TGTGCCAGCAGCTTAGCGCGGCAGGTTAGACGGGATGAGCAGTTCTTC. As protein: CASSLARQVRRDEQFF. Full variable domain (outside the CDR3, taken from reference TRBV7-8 and TRBJ2-1): GAGVSQSPRYKVAKRGQDVALRCDPISGHVSLFWYQQALGQGPEFLTYFQNEAQLDKSGLPSDRFFAERPEGSVSTLKIQRTQQEDSAVYLCASSLARQVRRDEQFFGPGTRLTVL.

This clonotype was counted between two and nine times. This sequence joins TRBV5-1 and TRBJ2-2; D is uncertain. CDR3 size: 15 residues. The germline V gene has CDR1 SGHRS and CDR2 YFSETQ. V lost 0 bases, J lost 1 base, and 7 bases lay in between. Here the CDR3 reads CASSLAEQNTGELFF. DNA of the CDR3: TGCGCCAGCAGCTTGGCCGAGCAGAACACCGGGGAGCTGTTTTTT.

The chain is built from TRBV28 and TRBJ1-2; TRBD1 agrees at 8 bases. V was pared by 5 bases and J by 8 bases, with 10 bases of the junction left unmatched. CDR3 size: 14 residues. In germline, CDR1 is MDHEN, CDR2 SYDVKM. CDR3 DNA sequence: TGTGCCAGCAGTCGACTTCAGGGGGCACGCGGCTACACCTTC. It is translated as CASSRLQGARGYTF.

The chain employs TRBV15 and TRBJ2-2; 11 bases match TRBD2. V lost 1 base to trimming and J lost 4 bases; unmatched junction nucleotides: 8. This CDR3 contains 18 residues. Germline V gene lookup returns CDR1 LNHNV and CDR2 YYDKDF (reference sequence). CDR3 loop: CATSRGQLAGVGTGELFF. For the CDR3, the DNA is TGTGCCACCAGCAGAGGACAACTAGCGGGAGTTGGCACCGGGGAGCTGTTTTTT.

The rearrangement links TRBV19 to TRBJ1-4; TRBD1 is a possible D gene (6 bases). Germline V gene data show CDR1 as LNHDA and CDR2 as SQIVND (reference sequence). Trimming took 6 bases from V and 0 from J, leaving 8 bases between them. The CDR3 covers 14 residues. The CDR3: CASRDRATNEKLFF. CDR3 bases: TGTGCCAGTAGGGACAGAGCAACTAATGAAAAACTGTTTTTT.

The rearrangement joins TRBV7-6 to TRBJ2-1; 13 bases align to TRBD2. Germline CDR1 SGHVS, CDR2 FNYEAQ. This CDR3 is 17 amino acids long. The ends lost 5 bases at V and 0 bases at J; junction bases unmatched: 4. The CDR3 here is CASSETSGGSSYNEQFF. The CDR3, as DNA: TGTGCCAGCAGCGAGACTAGCGGGGGGAGCTCCTACAATGAGCAGTTCTTC.

This clonotype was seen a handful of times. The chain couples TRBV5-1 to TRBJ2-2; D call uncertain. Germline loops: CDR1 SGHRS, CDR2 YFSETQ. The CDR3 covers 14 residues. V lost 5 bases to trimming and J lost 2 bases, with 10 bases between them. In nucleotides, the CDR3 is TGCGCCAGCAGGAACGATGTTAACACCGGGGAGCTGTTTTTT. Protein: CASRNDVNTGELFF. The entire variable domain, with the rest obtained from reference TRBV5-1 and TRBJ2-2, is as follows: KAGVTQTPRYLIKTRGQQVTLSCSPISGHRSVSWYQQTPGQGLQFLFEYFSETQRNKGNFPGRFSGRQFSNSRSEMNVSTLELGDSALYLCASRNDVNTGELFFGEGSRLTVL.

This rearrangement joins TRBV24-1 to TRBJ2-1, with TRBD2 matching 14 bases. V trimming: 11 bases; J trimming: 8 bases; junction bases outside the gene matches: 16. From germline, CDR1 is KGHDR and CDR2 SFDVKD. The CDR3 contains 17 residues. CDR3 bases: TGTGCCAAGGGGACTAGCGGGAGTAGGGGGACCGGCCATGAGCAGTTCTTC. Protein sequence: CAKGTSGSRGTGHEQFF.

The genes are TRBV18 and TRBJ2-7, with no clear D. V was shortened by 5 bases and J by 0 bases, with 8 bases between the two germline ends. This CDR3 region has 13 residues. In germline, CDR1 is KGHSH, CDR2 LQKENI. The CDR3 DNA follows: TGTGCCAGCTCAAAAAGCGACTCCTACGAGCAGTACTTC. It specifies CASSKSDSYEQYF.

This clonotype was seen a few times. The chain recombines TRBV7-8 with TRBJ1-2, with D hard to call. The CDR3 totals 15 residues. The germline CDR1 and CDR2 sequences are SGHVS and FQNEAQ. The V end was cut by 1 base, the J end by 1 base, with 10 bases between. The CDR3: CASSLDSDRNYGYTF. The CDR3 nucleotides read TGTGCCAGCAGCTTAGACTCTGATCGTAACTATGGCTACACCTTC. Together with reference TRBV7-8 and TRBJ1-2, the CDR3 gives the full variable domain: GAGVSQSPRYKVAKRGQDVALRCDPISGHVSLFWYQQALGQGPEFLTYFQNEAQLDKSGLPSDRFFAERPEGSVSTLKIQRTQQEDSAVYLCASSLDSDRNYGYTFGSGTRLTVV.